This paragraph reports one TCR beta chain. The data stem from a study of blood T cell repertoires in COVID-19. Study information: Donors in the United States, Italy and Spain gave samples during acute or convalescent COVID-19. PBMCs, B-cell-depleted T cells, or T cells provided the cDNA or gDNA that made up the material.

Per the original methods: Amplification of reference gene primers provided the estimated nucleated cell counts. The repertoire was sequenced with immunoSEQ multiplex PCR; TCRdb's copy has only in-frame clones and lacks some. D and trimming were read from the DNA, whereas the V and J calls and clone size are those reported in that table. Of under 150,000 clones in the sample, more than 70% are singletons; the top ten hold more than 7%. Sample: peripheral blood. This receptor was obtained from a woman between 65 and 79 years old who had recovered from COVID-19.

The CDR3 bases are TGTGCCATCAGCGGACAGGGATTGTACAATGAGCAGTTCTTC. Translation gives CAISGQGLYNEQFF. The rearrangement joins TRBV10-3 to TRBJ2-1; 8 nucleotides match TRBD1. The CDR3 runs 14 residues. Germline V gene sequence: CDR1 ENHRY, CDR2 SYGVKD. The V and J ends lost 6 bases and 4 bases, in that order; junction bases with no gene match: 5.